This T cell receptor (beta chain) was sequenced for a study of blood T cell repertoires in COVID-19. The CDR3 runs 14 residues. Germline V lookup: CDR1 MNHEY, CDR2 SVGEGT. After removal of 2 bases from V and 9 bases from J, the junction contained 7 bases not matched to a gene. Assay: immunoSEQ multiplex PCR; the TCRdb copy retains only in-frame clones and omits some. The sample carries 70,000 or so clones, about 90% recorded once. V and J are TRBV6-2 or TRBV6-3 and TRBJ1-5; 7 bases are a match to TRBD1. Sequenced: peripheral blood. The receptor was isolated from a human donor in a cohort sampled during active COVID-19. The CDR3: CASSYPPTGLPQHF. CDR3 DNA sequence: TGTGCCAGCAGTTACCCTCCGACAGGGTTGCCCCAGCATTTT.